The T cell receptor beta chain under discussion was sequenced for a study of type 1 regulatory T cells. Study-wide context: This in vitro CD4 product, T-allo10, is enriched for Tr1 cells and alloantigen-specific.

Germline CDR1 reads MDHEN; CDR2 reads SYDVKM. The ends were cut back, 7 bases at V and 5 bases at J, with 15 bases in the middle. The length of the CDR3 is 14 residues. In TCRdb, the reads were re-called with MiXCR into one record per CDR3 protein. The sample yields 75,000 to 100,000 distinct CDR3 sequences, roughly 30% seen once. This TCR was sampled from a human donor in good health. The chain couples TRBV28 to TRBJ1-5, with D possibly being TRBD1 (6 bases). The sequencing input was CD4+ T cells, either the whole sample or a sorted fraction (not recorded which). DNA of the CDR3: TGTGCCAGCATCCCAGGGGAAATGCATCAGCCCCAGCATTTT. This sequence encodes CASIPGEMHQPQHF.